One and the same sample provided the 8 T cell receptor beta chains below, sequenced in a study of response to subunit inactivated influenza vaccine. TCRdb independently ran MiXCR on the RT-PCR reads; one entry per CDR3 protein. The table has 300,000 to 350,000 distinct CDR3 sequences, around 22% seen once. The starting material was PBMCs from blood, obtained less than 22 months after vaccination. The receptors derive from a man aged 50 to 75 who received an inactivated influenza vaccine.

V is TRBV12-3 or TRBV12-4 and J is TRBJ1-6; TRBD1 agrees at 7 bases. The CDR3 totals 15 residues. The junction had 9 bases not matched to a gene; V was cut back by 6 bases and J by 7 bases. The CDR3 here is CASRQGGAQNSPLHF. For the CDR3, the DNA is TGTGCCAGCAGGCAAGGGGGCGCGCAGAATTCACCCCTCCACTTT.

Ten or more counts support this clonotype. The genes are TRBV11-3 and TRBJ1-1; D ambiguous. Germline CDR1 SGHNT, CDR2 YENEEA. The germline V and J ends were trimmed by 5 bases and 4 bases, with 11 bases remaining between them. The length of the CDR3 is 13 residues. The CDR3 DNA follows: TGTGCCAGCAGCCTTGAGTTGGGCACTGAAGCTTTCTTT. It encodes CASSLELGTEAFF.

This clonotype was observed a few times. The chain joins TRBV6-2 or TRBV6-3 to TRBJ1-1, with unresolved D. The CDR3 consists of 11 residues. V was shortened by 7 bases and J by 7 bases, with 10 bases between the two germline ends. CDR1 and CDR2 (germline): MNHEY, SVGEGT. The CDR3 is CASTGKLEAFF. The DNA for the CDR3 is TGTGCCAGCACCGGGAAGCTTGAAGCTTTCTTT.

The J gene is TRBJ1-5, the V gene TRBV6-1; D uncertain. This CDR3 is 15 amino acids long. Germline V gene lookup returns CDR1 MNHNS and CDR2 SASEGT. The V and J ends lost 6 bases and 0 bases respectively, with 12 bases between them. CDR3: CASRAMGYSNQPQHF. CDR3 sequence (DNA): TGTGCCAGCAGGGCAATGGGGTATAGCAATCAGCCCCAGCATTTT.

This clonotype has a handful of counts. J is TRBJ2-2 and V is TRBV5-1; possible D gene TRBD1, 5 bases. Germline lookup yields CDR1 SGHRS and CDR2 YFSETQ. V was cut by 0 bases and J by 0 bases, with 12 bases left in between. The length of the CDR3 is 17 residues. CDR3 coding DNA: TGCGCCAGCAGCTTGGCCAGGGTAGGGACGAACACCGGGGAGCTGTTTTTT. This encodes CASSLARVGTNTGELFF. The variable domain in full, with the rest retrieved from reference TRBV5-1 and TRBJ2-2, is KAGVTQTPRYLIKTRGQQVTLSCSPISGHRSVSWYQQTPGQGLQFLFEYFSETQRNKGNFPGRFSGRQFSNSRSEMNVSTLELGDSALYLCASSLARVGTNTGELFFGEGSRLTVL.

This clonotype was detected only a few times. V and J are TRBV30 and TRBJ1-5, with D tentatively TRBD1 (6 bases). Trimming shortened V by 0 bases and J by 0 bases, and 9 bases separated the two germline ends. Germline V gene lookup returns CDR1 GTSNPN and CDR2 SVGIG (reference sequence). This CDR3 has 15 residues. CDR3 in amino acids: CAWSVGGHSNQPQHF. For the CDR3, the DNA is TGTGCCTGGAGTGTCGGGGGGCATAGCAATCAGCCCCAGCATTTT.

This clonotype was detected a few times. This sequence joins TRBV20-1 and TRBJ2-7; D gene uncertain. CDR1 is DFQATT and CDR2 is SNEGSKA in the germline V gene (reference sequence). V lost 1 base and J lost 6, with 16 bases in between. The CDR3 totals 14 residues. CDR3 loop: CSARAPVATPEQYF. Written as DNA, the CDR3 is TGCAGTGCTAGAGCTCCGGTCGCCACCCCCGAGCAGTACTTC.

This CDR3 reads CASSYSPSGGLTDTQYF. The CDR3 nucleotides are TGTGCCAGCAGTTACTCGCCTAGCGGGGGGCTAACAGATACGCAGTATTTT. The chain employs TRBV6-5 and TRBJ2-3, with TRBD2 matching over 11 bases. The CDR3 is made up of 17 amino acids. Per germline, CDR1 MNHEY and CDR2 SVGAGI. V gave up 0 bases and J gave up 3 bases; unmatched junction bases: 5.